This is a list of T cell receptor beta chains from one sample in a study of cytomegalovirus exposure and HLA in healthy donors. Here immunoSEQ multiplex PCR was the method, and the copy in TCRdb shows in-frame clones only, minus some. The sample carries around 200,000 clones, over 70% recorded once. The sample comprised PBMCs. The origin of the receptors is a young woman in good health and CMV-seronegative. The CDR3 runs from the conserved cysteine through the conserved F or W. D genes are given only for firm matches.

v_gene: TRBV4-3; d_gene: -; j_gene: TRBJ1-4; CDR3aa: CASSQDRVVDEKLFF
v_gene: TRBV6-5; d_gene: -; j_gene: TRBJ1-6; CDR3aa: CASSQSDRLGAPLHF
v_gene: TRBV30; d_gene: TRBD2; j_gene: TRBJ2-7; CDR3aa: CAWSGETSGISNEQYF
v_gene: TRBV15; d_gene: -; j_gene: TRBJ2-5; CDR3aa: CATSRDVVTSETQYF
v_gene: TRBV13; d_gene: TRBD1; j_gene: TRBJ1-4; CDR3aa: CASSTTGTVNEKLFF
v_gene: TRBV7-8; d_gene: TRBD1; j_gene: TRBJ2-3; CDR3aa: CASSLNRGPTDTQYF
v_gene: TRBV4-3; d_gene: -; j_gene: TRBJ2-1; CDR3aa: CASSQGRERNEQFF
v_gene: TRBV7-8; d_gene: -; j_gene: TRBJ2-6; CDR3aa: CASSFVGPGANVLTF
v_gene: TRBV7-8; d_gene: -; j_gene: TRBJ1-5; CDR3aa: CASSLGRGNQPQHF
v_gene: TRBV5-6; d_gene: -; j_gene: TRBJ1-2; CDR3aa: CASSLVPDPGGYTF
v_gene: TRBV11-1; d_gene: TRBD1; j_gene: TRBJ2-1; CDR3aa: CASSYGQGVPNEQFF
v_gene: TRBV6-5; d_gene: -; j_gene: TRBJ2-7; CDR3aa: CASSYTGYEQYF
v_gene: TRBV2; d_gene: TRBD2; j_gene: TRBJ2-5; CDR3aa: CATSGGETQYF
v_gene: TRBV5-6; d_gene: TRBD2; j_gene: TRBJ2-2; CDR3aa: CASSPTSGEDTGELFF
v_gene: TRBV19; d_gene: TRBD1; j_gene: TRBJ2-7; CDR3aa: CASISGQGETHF
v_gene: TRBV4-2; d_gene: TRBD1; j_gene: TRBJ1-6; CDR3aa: CASSLQVEMGQGALWNSPLHF
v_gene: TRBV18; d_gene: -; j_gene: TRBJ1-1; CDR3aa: CASSPRGSNTEAFF
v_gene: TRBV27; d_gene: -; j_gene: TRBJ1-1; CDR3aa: CASSLAGPSTEAFF
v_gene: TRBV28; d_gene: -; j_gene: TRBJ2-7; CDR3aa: CASSLSLERLALGGEQYF
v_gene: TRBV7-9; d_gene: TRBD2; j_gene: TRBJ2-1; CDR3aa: CASRGTSGGSYNEQFF
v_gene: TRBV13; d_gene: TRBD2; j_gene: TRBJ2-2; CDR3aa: CASSFYSSGGYTGELFF
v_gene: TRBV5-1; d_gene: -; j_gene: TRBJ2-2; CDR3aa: CASSSLQGTGELFF
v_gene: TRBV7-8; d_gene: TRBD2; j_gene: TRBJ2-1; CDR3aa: CASSFGTSGPIYNEQFF
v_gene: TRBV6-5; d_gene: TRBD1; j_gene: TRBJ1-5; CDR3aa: CASSPTGGTSQPQHF